Presented here are 32 T cell receptor beta chains from one specimen sequenced in a study of T cells in Graves' hyperthyroidism and ophthalmopathy. RNA transcripts served as the template for amplifying TCR beta CDR3 regions. When the TCR CDR3 underwent first-round RT-PCR, the HTBI primer set was used. TCRdb itself ran the multiplex PCR reads through MiXCR, one entry per CDR3 protein. In the table there are about 520,000 distinct CDR3 sequences, less than 25% of which are singletons. The sequenced material came from blood. Receptors were obtained from a woman between 25 and 40 years old with Graves' ophthalmopathy.

This clonotype was seen ten or more times. A read error may produce the germline difference seen at one junction end. The V call is TRBV6-2 or TRBV6-3, the J call TRBJ2-7, with TRBD1 matching 10 bases. There are 19 residues in the CDR3. CDR1 is MNHEY and CDR2 is SVGEGT in the germline V gene. CDR3 loop: CASSYTLGTGATRVDEQYF. The CDR3 DNA sequence: TGCGCCAGCAGTTATACCCTTGGGACAGGGGCGACTAGGGTAGACGAGCAGTACTTC.

In this sample, this clonotype turned up many times. The chain recombines TRBV12-3 or TRBV12-4 with TRBJ2-7, with TRBD2 matching over 13 bases. Germline trimming cut 0 bases from V and 4 bases from J; bases unmatched to any gene: 3. The CDR3 has 16 residues. The CDR3, as DNA: TGTGCCAGCAGTTTAGCGGGGGGACTAGCGGGATACGAGCAGTACTTC. Amino acid sequence: CASSLAGGLAGYEQYF.

The chain links TRBV20-1 to TRBJ2-5, with 11 bases aligning to TRBD2. Germline V gene lookup returns CDR1 DFQATT and CDR2 SNEGSKA (reference sequence). The CDR3 is 18 amino acids. V shed 2 bases and J 4 bases; nucleotides not matched to a gene: 15. CDR3 bases: TGCAGTGCTAGACTTTCGCCTCTAGCGGGGGGCCGGGGAGAGACCCAGTACTTC. Translating gives CSARLSPLAGGRGETQYF.

This clonotype was observed at least ten times. As DNA, the CDR3 is TGTGCCAGCAGCTTAGGGGGTACAGGGACTAGGTGGGCCCAGTACTTC. This encodes CASSLGGTGTRWAQYF. V and J are TRBV7-8 and TRBJ2-5, with TRBD2 matching over 8 bases. CDR3 size: 16 residues. Germline CDR1 reads SGHVS; CDR2 reads FQNEAQ. V lost 1 base to trimming and J lost 9 bases; unmatched junction nucleotides: 13.

This clonotype showed up just a few times. J is TRBJ2-5 and V is TRBV19, with 10 bases lining up with TRBD1. V was pared by 8 bases and J by 5 bases, with 11 bases of the junction left unmatched. Per the germline V gene, CDR1 is LNHDA and CDR2 is SQIVND (reference sequence). The CDR3 is 15 residues long. The CDR3 loop is CASQRQGASLETQYF. For the CDR3, the DNA is TGTGCCAGTCAACGACAGGGGGCGAGTCTTGAGACCCAGTACTTC.

V and J are TRBV19 and TRBJ1-5; D ambiguous. The V and J ends lost 1 base and 2 bases respectively, with 9 bases between them. The CDR3 is 15 amino acids. Germline values: CDR1 LNHDA, CDR2 SQIVND (reference sequence). CDR3 DNA: TGTGCCAGTAGTATAGCGCGGATTGGCAATCAGCCCCAGCATTTT. Its translation: CASSIARIGNQPQHF.

The table lists this clonotype with many counts. The CDR3 DNA reads as TGTGCCAGCAATGATAGGACAGGGTCGGGCTACACCTTC. Translation gives CASNDRTGSGYTF. The chain links TRBV6-1 to TRBJ1-2; 8 bases align to TRBD1. This CDR3 is built from 13 residues. CDR1 and CDR2 (germline): MNHNS, SASEGT. Trimming removed 7 bases from V and 8 bases from J; junction bases left unmatched: 9.

This clonotype was found many times. This sequence joins TRBV6-5 and TRBJ1-3; 9 positions agree with TRBD1. Germline CDR1 reads MNHEY; CDR2 reads SVGAGI. This CDR3 is built from 16 residues. After removal of 0 bases from V and 3 bases from J, the junction contained 3 bases not matched to a gene. In nucleotides, the CDR3 is TGTGCCAGCAGTTACTCGTTGGGACAGGGTGGAAACACCATATATTTT. It encodes CASSYSLGQGGNTIYF.

This clonotype was counted ten times or more. The chain employs TRBV6-2 or TRBV6-3 and TRBJ1-1; D remains ambiguous. This CDR3 comprises 12 residues. CDR1 is MNHEY and CDR2 is SVGEGT in the germline V gene. Trimming left V 2 bases short and J 5 bases short, with 6 bases between. Here the CDR3 reads CASSYGVTEAFF. For the CDR3, the DNA is TGTGCCAGCAGTTACGGGGTTACTGAAGCTTTCTTT.

The J gene is TRBJ2-7, the V gene TRBV6-2 or TRBV6-3; TRBD1 is a possible D gene (7 bases). The CDR3 covers 13 residues. V lost 8 bases, J lost 3 bases, and 14 bases lay in between. Germline lookup yields CDR1 MNHEY and CDR2 SVGEGT. CDR3 protein: CASRQGGNYEQYF. CDR3 bases: TGTGCCAGCCGACAGGGAGGAAACTACGAGCAGTACTTC.

There are many counts of this clonotype. This sequence joins TRBV6-2 or TRBV6-3 and TRBJ2-4, with D perhaps TRBD1 or TRBD2 (5 bases each). The CDR3 extends over 14 amino acids. The germline CDR1 and CDR2 sequences are MNHEY and SVGEGT. Trimming shortened V by 10 bases and J by 4 bases, and 17 bases separated the two germline ends. CDR3 region: CATSSWDVKNIQYF. CDR3 coding DNA: TGTGCCACCTCCTCGTGGGACGTAAAAAACATTCAGTACTTC.

Ten or more counts support this clonotype. The V call is TRBV2, the J call TRBJ1-1; perhaps TRBD1 as D (6 bases). Germline lookup yields CDR1 SNHLY and CDR2 FYNNEI. The ends were cut back, 3 bases at V and 1 base at J, with 9 bases in the middle. CDR3 length: 14 amino acids. The CDR3 sequence: CASSDGGRNTEAFF. CDR3 DNA sequence: TGTGCCAGCAGTGACGGGGGCAGGAACACTGAAGCTTTCTTT.

In this sample, this clonotype turned up many times. The chain has TRBV6-2 or TRBV6-3 and TRBJ1-6; 8 bases are a match to TRBD1. The germline CDR1 and CDR2 sequences are MNHEY and SVGEGT. The CDR3 spans 15 residues. Germline trimming cut 7 bases from V and 4 bases from J; bases unmatched to any gene: 6. In DNA, the CDR3 is TGTGCCAGCACCTCCGGACAGGGTTATAATTCACCCCTCCACTTT. Translated, it gives CASTSGQGYNSPLHF.

This clonotype was picked up many times. The chain uses TRBV6-5 and TRBJ1-6; 11 bases line up with TRBD1. Looked up from germline, CDR1 is MNHEY and CDR2 is SVGAGI. Trimming took 0 bases from V and 10 from J; bases not matched to a gene: 5. This CDR3 region has 16 residues. CDR3: CASSYSGTGGDSPLHF. The CDR3 DNA is TGTGCCAGCAGTTACTCGGGGACAGGGGGGGACTCACCCCTCCACTTT.

This clonotype was seen many times. The V call is TRBV12-3 or TRBV12-4, the J call TRBJ2-5; 8 bases map to TRBD1. This CDR3 is 16 amino acids long. The V gene end was trimmed by 6 bases and the J gene end by 0 bases; junction bases not matched to a gene: 9. CDR3 in DNA: TGTGCCAGCAGAATACTCAGGGGGCAGTACCAAGAGACCCAGTACTTC. Translated, it gives CASRILRGQYQETQYF.

This clonotype appeared many times. The rearrangement uses TRBV6-5 and TRBJ1-2; TRBD1 matches at 7 bases. Germline V gene sequence: CDR1 MNHEY, CDR2 SVGAGI. With V trimmed by 7 bases and J by 4 bases, 9 bases remained unmatched. The CDR3 is 14 residues long. The chain's CDR3 is CASILNRGGYGYTF. The CDR3 region has the DNA TGTGCCAGCATTTTGAACAGGGGAGGCTATGGCTACACCTTC.

At least ten counts were recorded for this clonotype. The V and J genes are TRBV5-1 and TRBJ1-2; D gene uncertain. Germline lookup yields CDR1 SGHRS and CDR2 YFSETQ. V gave up 1 base and J gave up 6 bases, with 13 bases separating them. There are 14 residues in the CDR3. The CDR3 nucleotides are TGCGCCAGCAGCTTGAGGGCGGTGGAGGATGGCTACACCTTC. It encodes CASSLRAVEDGYTF.

This clonotype occurred many times. J is TRBJ1-1 and V is TRBV7-2; D call uncertain. CDR3 length: 13 residues. V lost 6 bases to trimming and J lost 1 base, with 9 bases between them. The germline CDR1 and CDR2 sequences are SGHTA and FQGNSA. DNA of the CDR3: TGTGCCAGCAGTTACGCCACGAACACTGAAGCTTTCTTT. It is translated as CASSYATNTEAFF.

This clonotype was recorded a few times. This rearrangement joins TRBV7-3 to TRBJ2-2, with D unresolved. The V end lost 5 bases, the J end lost 3 bases, and 16 bases lay between the germline ends. The CDR3 totals 16 residues. Germline lookup yields CDR1 SGHTA and CDR2 FQGTGA. Written as DNA, the CDR3 is TGTGCCAGCAGCATAGTCCGGGCACAACACACCGGGGAGCTGTTTTTT. Translated: CASSIVRAQHTGELFF.

This clonotype was detected ten times or more. The V call is TRBV20-1, the J call TRBJ2-7; 8 bases match TRBD1. Germline V gene sequence: CDR1 DFQATT, CDR2 SNEGSKA (reference sequence). The CDR3 has 15 amino acids. V lost 2 bases and J lost 0; bases outside the gene matches: 6. The CDR3 is CSARRQGPSSYEQYF. DNA for the CDR3: TGCAGTGCTAGAAGACAGGGGCCAAGCTCCTACGAGCAGTACTTC.

The chain is built from TRBV6-1 and TRBJ2-7; D gene uncertain. The length of the CDR3 is 13 residues. Germline V gene sequence: CDR1 MNHNS, CDR2 SASEGT. Trimming left V 3 bases short and J 4 bases short, with 10 bases between. Here the CDR3 reads CASSDRPDYEQYF. The CDR3 DNA follows: TGTGCCAGCAGTGACAGACCGGATTACGAGCAGTACTTC.

This chain joins TRBV27 and TRBJ2-5; possibly TRBD1 or TRBD2 for D (6 bases each). There are 13 residues in the CDR3. V was shortened by 5 bases and J by 4 bases, with 11 bases between the two germline ends. Germline V gene data show CDR1 as MNHEY and CDR2 as SMNVEV (reference sequence). In nucleotides, the CDR3 is TGTGCCAGCAGTCCGGGGGCTCCAGAGACCCAGTACTTC. It specifies CASSPGAPETQYF.

This chain connects TRBV13 to TRBJ2-7; 8 bases are a match to TRBD1. The V and J ends lost 5 bases and 5 bases, in that order; junction bases with no gene match: 17. Germline V gene data show CDR1 as PRHDT and CDR2 as FYEKMQ (reference sequence). CDR3 length equals 17 residues. The CDR3 nucleotides are TGTGCCAGCAGCCTCTGGACAGGGTTTCCCTCAATGGACGAGCAGTACTTC. This gives the protein CASSLWTGFPSMDEQYF.

Worth noting for this clonotype: One junction end does not reproduce the germline sequence, and a read error may be involved. The rearrangement links TRBV5-1 to TRBJ2-7; D possibly uses TRBD1 or TRBD2 (5 bases each). From germline, CDR1 is SGHRS and CDR2 YFSETQ. The CDR3 has 14 residues. Written as DNA, the CDR3 is TGCGCCGGCAGCCCGCCGGGACGGAAATACGAGCAGTACTTC. Amino acids: CAGSPPGRKYEQYF.

This clonotype was detected many times. The CDR3 bases are TGTGCCACCAGTGACCCCGACAGGGCCTACGAGCAGTACTTC. Translation gives CATSDPDRAYEQYF. The rearrangement links TRBV24-1 to TRBJ2-7; 7 positions match TRBD1. V was pared by 4 bases and J by 2 bases, with 4 bases of the junction left unmatched. The CDR3 is 14 residues long. Germline CDR1 is KGHDR and CDR2 is SFDVKD.

This chain joins TRBV11-2 and TRBJ2-5; 8 nucleotides line up with TRBD1. Germline V gene sequence: CDR1 SGHAT, CDR2 FQNNGV. The CDR3 has 18 amino acids. V dropped 1 base and J dropped 2; count of bases not matched to a gene: 12. The CDR3 sequence is CASSLGLFYRGTQETQYF. CDR3 bases: TGTGCCAGCAGCTTAGGCCTCTTCTACAGGGGGACACAAGAGACCCAGTACTTC.

This clonotype has a count of ten or more. The chain employs TRBV6-5 and TRBJ1-3; no reliable D call. Trimming took 0 bases from V and 3 from J, leaving 9 bases between them. The CDR3 totals 15 residues. Germline values: CDR1 MNHEY, CDR2 SVGAGI. The CDR3 protein is CASSYSEASGNTIYF. CDR3 nucleotide sequence: TGTGCCAGCAGTTACTCGGAGGCCAGTGGAAACACCATATATTTT.

The chain couples TRBV20-1 to TRBJ2-7, with unresolved D. Trimming stripped 6 bases from V and 0 bases from J, with 12 bases between. The germline V gene encodes CDR1 DFQATT and CDR2 SNEGSKA (reference sequence). This CDR3 has 13 residues. CDR3 region: CSATRHSSYEQYF. In DNA form, the CDR3 reads TGCAGTGCAACCCGTCATAGCTCCTACGAGCAGTACTTC.

This sequence joins TRBV27 and TRBJ1-5, with 9 nucleotides matching TRBD1. CDR1 MNHEY and CDR2 SMNVEV come from the germline V gene (reference sequence). The CDR3 runs 15 residues. Germline trimming cut 4 bases from V and 8 bases from J; bases unmatched to any gene: 9. CDR3 amino acids: CASSSLTGGSKPQHF. As DNA, the CDR3 is TGTGCCAGCAGTTCCCTGACAGGGGGGTCTAAGCCCCAGCATTTT.

This clonotype was picked up many times. The rearrangement joins TRBV10-3 to TRBJ1-2; TRBD1 is a possible D gene (5 bases). The CDR3 is 13 residues long. V was shortened by 5 bases and J by 8 bases, with 15 bases between the two germline ends. Germline-derived CDR1 and CDR2 are ENHRY and SYGVKD. The CDR3 loop reads CAISFQGESGYTF. The CDR3 DNA sequence: TGTGCCATCAGTTTTCAGGGAGAAAGCGGCTACACCTTC.

This clonotype appeared many times. This rearrangement joins TRBV11-1 to TRBJ2-5; TRBD1 might be the D (6 bases). Germline loops: CDR1 SGHAT, CDR2 FQDESV (reference sequence). Trimming left V 4 bases short and J 4 bases short, with 10 bases between. The CDR3 has 13 amino acids. The CDR3 protein is CASSWTVTETQYF. CDR3 DNA sequence: TGTGCCAGCAGCTGGACAGTGACAGAGACCCAGTACTTC.

As regards this clonotype: One junction end does not reproduce the germline sequence, and a read error may be involved. The gene calls are TRBV2 and TRBJ1-1; 7 bases fit TRBD1. The V gene's germline CDR1 is SNHLY and CDR2 FYNNEI. The CDR3 is made up of 13 amino acids. As DNA, the CDR3 is TGTGCCAGCAGAGGGACAGCTAACACTGAAGCTCTCTTT. Encoded protein: CASRGTANTEALF.